These 17 T cell receptor beta chains came from one sample sequenced in a study of Graves' ophthalmopathy and Graves' hyperthyroidism. RNA served as the template for amplifying TCR beta CDR3 regions. RT-PCR in the first round used HTBI primers; a second-round multiplex PCR followed. Via MiXCR, TCRdb re-called the multiplex PCR reads, giving one row per CDR3 protein. The table lists around 1,000,000 distinct CDR3 sequences, less than 45% of them singletons. The specimen was peripheral blood or thyroid tissue (not recorded which). The receptors shown here come from an adult man with Graves' hyperthyroidism.

This clonotype was counted ten times or more. The chain links TRBV7-2 to TRBJ2-5; perhaps TRBD1 as D (6 bases). Germline V gene data show CDR1 as SGHTA and CDR2 as FQGNSA. V was pared by 5 bases and J by 5 bases, with 21 bases between. The CDR3 runs to 16 residues. The CDR3 here is CASSPLYRAVEETQYF. DNA for the CDR3: TGTGCCAGCAGCCCTTTGTACAGGGCAGTAGAGGAGACCCAGTACTTC. The full variable domain, with the rest looked up from reference TRBV7-2 and TRBJ2-5, is GAGVSQSPSNKVTEKGKDVELRCDPISGHTALYWYRQSLGQGLEFLIYFQGNSAPDKSGLPSDRFSAERTGGSVSTLTIQRTQQEDSAVYLCASSPLYRAVEETQYFGPGTRLLVL.

The gene calls are TRBV12-3 or TRBV12-4 and TRBJ1-3; D may be TRBD1 (5 bases). The V and J ends lost 3 bases and 8 bases respectively, with 20 bases between them. The CDR3 runs to 16 residues. The CDR3 is CASSLRWGDYGYTIYF. The CDR3, as DNA: TGTGCCAGCAGTTTGCGGTGGGGGGACTATGGCTACACCATATATTTT.

This rearrangement joins TRBV15 to TRBJ2-7; tentatively, D is TRBD1 (5 bases). Germline V gene data show CDR1 as LNHNV and CDR2 as YYDKDF (reference sequence). V gave up 3 bases and J gave up 2 bases, with 14 bases separating them. CDR3 length equals 15 residues. This chain's CDR3 is CATSRGIDSPYEQYF. Written as DNA, the CDR3 is TGTGCCACCAGCAGGGGGATCGACAGCCCCTACGAGCAGTACTTC.

This rearrangement joins TRBV11-1 to TRBJ2-6; TRBD1 agrees at 10 bases. The CDR3 length is 19 residues. Germline CDR1 reads SGHAT; CDR2 reads FQDESV (reference sequence). After removal of 4 bases from V and 0 bases from J, the junction contained 9 bases not matched to a gene. The CDR3 region is CASSSTPRTGGSGANVLTF. The DNA of the CDR3 is TGTGCCAGCAGCTCAACTCCCAGGACAGGGGGCTCTGGGGCCAACGTCCTGACTTTC.

Written as DNA, the CDR3 is TGTGCCCAAGACAGCTCTGGAAACACCATATATTTT. Translating it yields CAQDSSGNTIYF. The chain recombines TRBV30 with TRBJ1-3, with D tentatively TRBD1 (5 bases). V lost 8 bases and J lost 0, with 8 bases in between. Germline CDR1 GTSNPN, CDR2 SVGIG (reference sequence). CDR3 length: 12 residues.

On this clonotype itself: No conserved phenylalanine or tryptophan ends this CDR3, so it is likely a read error. It is unclear where the CDR3 begins or ends on the DNA, so no DNA is shown, and the CDR3 is as TCRdb lists it. V and J are TRBV7-3 and TRBJ1-2; the table's D call, TRBD1, was not checked against the DNA. The CDR3 spans 11 residues, counting both ends. Germline assignment: CDR1 SGHTA and CDR2 FQGTGA. The CDR3 sequence is CASSQDPGFTY.

This clonotype occurred many times. The chain couples TRBV12-3 or TRBV12-4 to TRBJ1-4; 8 bases match TRBD1. This CDR3 is built from 12 residues. V trimming: 5 bases; J trimming: 14 bases; junction bases outside the gene matches: 7. The CDR3 nucleotides read TGTGCCAGCAGTCTCGGACAGGGAGGGCTGTTTTTT. Translated, it gives CASSLGQGGLFF.

This clonotype turned up a few times. The chain links TRBV11-2 to TRBJ2-7; D is unresolved. The CDR3 sequence is 16 residues long. V was shortened by 5 bases and J by 0 bases, with 17 bases between the two germline ends. Germline V gene lookup returns CDR1 SGHAT and CDR2 FQNNGV. CDR3 sequence reads: CASSPSLTRSSYEQYF. Written as DNA, the CDR3 is TGTGCCAGCAGCCCCAGCCTGACACGGAGCTCCTACGAGCAGTACTTC.

There are many counts of this clonotype. The gene calls are TRBV25-1 and TRBJ1-2, with a weak D call TRBD1 (5 bases). CDR3 length equals 13 residues. Between the trimmed V and J ends, which lost 8 bases and 2 bases, there was a span of 12 bases. Germline CDR1 MGHDK, CDR2 SYGVNS. The chain's CDR3 is CASVVGGNYGYTF. Written as DNA, the CDR3 is TGTGCCAGCGTTGTCGGGGGGAACTATGGCTACACCTTC.

This clonotype was recorded a few times. This rearrangement joins TRBV19 to TRBJ1-5; no definite D call. The V gene lost 10 bases and the J gene lost 3 bases, with 19 bases spanning the gap. The CDR3 has 15 residues. CDR1 LNHDA and CDR2 SQIVND come from the germline V gene (reference sequence). DNA of the CDR3: TGTGCCACTCGCGATTTGGAGGTCCTCAATCAGCCCCAGCATTTT. It specifies CATRDLEVLNQPQHF.

For this clonotype: Likely a read error: the CDR3 ends without its conserved phenylalanine or tryptophan. The chain has TRBV2 and TRBJ1-1; D possibly corresponds to TRBD1 (6 bases). V was clipped by 2 bases and J by 2 bases, with 9 bases between them. CDR1 and CDR2 (germline): SNHLY, FYNNEI. This CDR3 comprises 14 residues. The CDR3: CASSEYRDNTEAFL. CDR3 nucleotide sequence: TGTGCCAGCAGTGAATACAGGGATAACACTGAAGCTTTCCTT.

The rearrangement uses TRBV2 and TRBJ1-5; 7 nucleotides agree with TRBD1. Germline V gene data show CDR1 as SNHLY and CDR2 as FYNNEI. V was clipped by 6 bases and J by 0 bases; unmatched bases: 11. The length of the CDR3 is 17 residues. Here the CDR3 DNA reads TGTGCCAGCAGCGACACCAGGACAGGCTATAGCAATCAGCCCCAGCATTTT. It specifies CASSDTRTGYSNQPQHF.

Points on this clonotype: One end of the junction fails to match germline, which may point to a read error. The rearrangement uses TRBV10-3 and TRBJ1-2, with TRBD1 matching over 7 bases. The CDR3 loop spans 15 amino acids. Germline values: CDR1 ENHRY, CDR2 SYGVKD. As DNA, the CDR3 is TGTGCCATCAGTGGCCCGGCCCGAGGGGGCGATAGGCGAGCTTTC. Translating gives CAISGPARGGDRRAF.

V and J are TRBV7-2 and TRBJ2-7, with 12 bases that match TRBD2. V lost 3 bases to trimming and J lost 6 bases; unmatched junction nucleotides: 3. Per the germline V gene, CDR1 is SGHTA and CDR2 is FQGNSA. This CDR3 has 14 amino acids. CDR3 coding DNA: TGTGCCAGCAGCTTTACTAGCGGGAGGATCGAGCAGTACTTC. Protein: CASSFTSGRIEQYF.

This clonotype was picked up many times. The chain links TRBV7-9 to TRBJ1-5; D is ambiguous. The germline gives CDR1 SEHNR, CDR2 FQNEAQ (reference sequence). This CDR3 is 13 amino acids long. The V and J ends lost 6 bases and 6 bases respectively, with 12 bases between them. CDR3 coding DNA: TGTGCCAGCAGTCAAGGGTTAGGTCAGCCCCAGCATTTT. Translation gives CASSQGLGQPQHF.

This chain joins TRBV29-1 and TRBJ2-7; 7 bases agree with TRBD2. The CDR3 length is 13 residues. Trimming took 4 bases from V and 5 from J; bases not matched to a gene: 8. Looked up from germline, CDR1 is SQVTM and CDR2 is ANQGSEA. The CDR3 loop reads CSVAGLAAHEQYF. The CDR3 DNA sequence: TGCAGCGTTGCGGGGCTAGCGGCCCACGAGCAGTACTTC.

The table lists this clonotype with a few counts. The J gene is TRBJ2-5, the V gene TRBV25-1, with D hard to call. Germline assignment: CDR1 MGHDK and CDR2 SYGVNS. The CDR3 extends over 15 amino acids. Trimming left V 1 base short and J 5 bases short, with 14 bases between. The CDR3 nucleotides read TGTGCCAGCAGTGAATGTACCGGAGTTGGGGAGACCCAGTACTTC. It translates to CASSECTGVGETQYF.